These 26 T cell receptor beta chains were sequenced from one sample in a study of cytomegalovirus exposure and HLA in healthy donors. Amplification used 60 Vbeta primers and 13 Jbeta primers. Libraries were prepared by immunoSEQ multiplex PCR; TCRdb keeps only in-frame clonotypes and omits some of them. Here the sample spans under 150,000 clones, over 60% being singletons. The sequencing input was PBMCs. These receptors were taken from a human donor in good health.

CDR3 residues: CASRLDRADTEAFF. The DNA for the CDR3 is TGCGCCAGCAGGTTGGACAGGGCGGACACTGAAGCTTTCTTT. This chain connects TRBV10-2 to TRBJ1-1, with 8 positions matching TRBD1. From germline, CDR1 is WSHSY and CDR2 SAAADI. Trimming took 6 bases from V and 3 from J; bases not matched to a gene: 6. The CDR3 spans 14 residues.

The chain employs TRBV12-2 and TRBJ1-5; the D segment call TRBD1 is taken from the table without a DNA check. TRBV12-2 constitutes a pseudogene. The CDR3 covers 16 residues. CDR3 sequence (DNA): TGTGCAAGTCGCTTAGCTCTAAACAGGACCAATCAGCCCCAGCATTTT. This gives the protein CASRLALNRTNQPQHF.

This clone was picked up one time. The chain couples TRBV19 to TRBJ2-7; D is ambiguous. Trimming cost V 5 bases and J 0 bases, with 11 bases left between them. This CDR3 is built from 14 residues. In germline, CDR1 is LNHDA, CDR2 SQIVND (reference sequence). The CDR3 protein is CASSRQVSSYEQYF. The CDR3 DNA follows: TGTGCCAGTAGTCGGCAGGTGAGCTCCTACGAGCAGTACTTC.

CDR3 protein: CASSTQGGATEAFF. CDR3 coding DNA: TGTGCCAGTAGTACTCAGGGAGGGGCTACTGAAGCTTTCTTT. The rearrangement links TRBV19 to TRBJ1-1; a possible D gene is TRBD1 (5 bases). Germline values: CDR1 LNHDA, CDR2 SQIVND (reference sequence). The CDR3 runs to 14 residues. V gave up 4 bases and J gave up 5 bases, with 14 bases separating them.

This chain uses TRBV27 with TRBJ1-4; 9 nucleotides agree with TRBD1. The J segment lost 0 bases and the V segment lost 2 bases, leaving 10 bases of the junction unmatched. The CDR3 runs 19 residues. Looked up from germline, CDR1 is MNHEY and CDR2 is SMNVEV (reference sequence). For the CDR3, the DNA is TGTGCCAGCAGTTTACATCAGGGACAGGGCGGTGCAACTAATGAAAAACTGTTTTTT. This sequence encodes CASSLHQGQGGATNEKLFF.

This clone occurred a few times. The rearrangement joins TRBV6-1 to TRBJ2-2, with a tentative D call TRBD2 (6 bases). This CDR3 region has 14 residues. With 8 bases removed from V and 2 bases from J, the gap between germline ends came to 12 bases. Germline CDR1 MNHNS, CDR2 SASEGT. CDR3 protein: CASGWGTNTGELFF. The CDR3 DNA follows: TGTGCCAGCGGCTGGGGGACTAACACCGGGGAGCTGTTTTTT.

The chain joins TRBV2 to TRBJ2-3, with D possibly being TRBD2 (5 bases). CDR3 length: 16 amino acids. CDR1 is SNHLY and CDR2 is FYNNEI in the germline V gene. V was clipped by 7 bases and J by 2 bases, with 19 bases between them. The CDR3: CASKSLGRIDTDTQYF. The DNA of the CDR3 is TGTGCCAGCAAATCACTAGGGCGGATTGACACAGATACGCAGTATTTT.

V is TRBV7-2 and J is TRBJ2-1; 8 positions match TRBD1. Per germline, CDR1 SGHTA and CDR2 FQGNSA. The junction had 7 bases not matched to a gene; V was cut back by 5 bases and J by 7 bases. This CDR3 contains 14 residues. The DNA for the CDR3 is TGTGCCAGCAGCCGGGACAGGCTGAAAAATGAGCAGTTCTTC. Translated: CASSRDRLKNEQFF.

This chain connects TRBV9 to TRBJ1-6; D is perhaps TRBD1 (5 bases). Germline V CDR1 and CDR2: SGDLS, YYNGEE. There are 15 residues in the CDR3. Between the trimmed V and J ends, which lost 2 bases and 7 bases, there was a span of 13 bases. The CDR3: CASSVGAGGNSPLHF. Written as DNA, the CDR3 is TGTGCCAGCAGCGTGGGAGCGGGGGGGAATTCACCCCTCCACTTT.

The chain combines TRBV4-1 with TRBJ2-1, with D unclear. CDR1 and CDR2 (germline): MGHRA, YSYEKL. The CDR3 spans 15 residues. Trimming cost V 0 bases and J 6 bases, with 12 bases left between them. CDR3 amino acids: CASSQDGQYGNEQFF. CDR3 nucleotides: TGCGCCAGCAGCCAAGATGGTCAATACGGCAATGAGCAGTTCTTC.

CDR3 in DNA: TGTGCCAGCAGCACCCTATACGGGGAGCGGTACGAGCAGTACTTC. Translation gives CASSTLYGERYEQYF. The genes are TRBV27 and TRBJ2-7; D perhaps matches TRBD2 (5 bases). The germline V and J ends were trimmed by 6 bases and 4 bases, with 19 bases remaining between them. The CDR3 is made up of 15 amino acids. Looked up from germline, CDR1 is MNHEY and CDR2 is SMNVEV (reference sequence).

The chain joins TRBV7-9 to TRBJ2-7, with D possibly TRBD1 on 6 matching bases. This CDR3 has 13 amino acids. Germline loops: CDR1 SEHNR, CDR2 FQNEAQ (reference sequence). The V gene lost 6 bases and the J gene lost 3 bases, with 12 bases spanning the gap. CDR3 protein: CASSLTGNYEQYF. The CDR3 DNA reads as TGTGCCAGCAGTTTAACAGGGAACTACGAGCAGTACTTC.

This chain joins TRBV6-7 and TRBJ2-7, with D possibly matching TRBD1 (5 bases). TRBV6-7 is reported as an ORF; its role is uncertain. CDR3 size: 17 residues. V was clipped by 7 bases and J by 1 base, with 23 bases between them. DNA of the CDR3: TGTGCCAGCAAGGACACTGCCTACTCCCTCCTGTCCTACGAGCAGTACTTC. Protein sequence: CASKDTAYSLLSYEQYF.

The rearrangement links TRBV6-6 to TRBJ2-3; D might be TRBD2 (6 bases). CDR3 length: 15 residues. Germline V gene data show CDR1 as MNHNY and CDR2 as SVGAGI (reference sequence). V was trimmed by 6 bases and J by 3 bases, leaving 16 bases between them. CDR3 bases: TGTGCCAGCAGCCCCGGCGGCGGGATAACAGATACGCAGTATTTT. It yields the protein CASSPGGGITDTQYF.

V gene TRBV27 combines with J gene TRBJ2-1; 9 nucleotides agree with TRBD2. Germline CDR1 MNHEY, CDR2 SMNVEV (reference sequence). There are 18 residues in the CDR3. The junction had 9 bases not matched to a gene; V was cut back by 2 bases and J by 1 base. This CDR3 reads CASSLMYSLAGSYNEQFF. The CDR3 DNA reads TGTGCCAGCAGTTTAATGTACTCGCTAGCGGGGTCCTACAATGAGCAGTTCTTC.

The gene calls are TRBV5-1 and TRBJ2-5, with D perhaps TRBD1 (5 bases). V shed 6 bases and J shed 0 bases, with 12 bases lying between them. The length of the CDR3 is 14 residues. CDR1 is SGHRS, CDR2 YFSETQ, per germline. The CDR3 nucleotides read TGCGCCAGCATGGCAGGGTTATACCAAGAGACCCAGTACTTC. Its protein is CASMAGLYQETQYF.

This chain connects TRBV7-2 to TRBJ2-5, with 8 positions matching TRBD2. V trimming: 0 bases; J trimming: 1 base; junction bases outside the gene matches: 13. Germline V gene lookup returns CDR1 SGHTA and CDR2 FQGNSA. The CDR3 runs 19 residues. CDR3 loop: CASSLAPLSSGGGQETQYF. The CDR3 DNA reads TGTGCCAGCAGCTTAGCCCCTCTCTCCTCGGGGGGGGGCCAAGAGACCCAGTACTTC.

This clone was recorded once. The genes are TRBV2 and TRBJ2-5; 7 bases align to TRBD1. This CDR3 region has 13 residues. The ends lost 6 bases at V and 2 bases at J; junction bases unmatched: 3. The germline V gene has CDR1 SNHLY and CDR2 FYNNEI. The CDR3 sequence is CASRADRQETQYF. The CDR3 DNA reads TGTGCCAGCAGGGCGGACAGGCAAGAGACCCAGTACTTC.

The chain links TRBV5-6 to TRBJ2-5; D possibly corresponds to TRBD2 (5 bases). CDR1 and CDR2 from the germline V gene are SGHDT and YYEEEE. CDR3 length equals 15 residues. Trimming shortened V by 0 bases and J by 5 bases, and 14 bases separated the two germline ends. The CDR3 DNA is TGTGCCAGCAGCTTGGGGTTGGCCCGAGGGGAGACCCAGTACTTC. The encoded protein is CASSLGLARGETQYF.

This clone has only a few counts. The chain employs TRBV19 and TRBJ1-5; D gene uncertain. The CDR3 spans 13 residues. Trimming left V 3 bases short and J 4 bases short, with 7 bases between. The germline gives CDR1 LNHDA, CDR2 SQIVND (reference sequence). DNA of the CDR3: TGTGCCAGTAGTATGGTCGGGAATCAGCCCCAGCATTTT. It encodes CASSMVGNQPQHF.

The CDR3: CASSENNYSNQPQHF. DNA for the CDR3: TGTGCCAGCAGTGAGAACAACTATAGCAATCAGCCCCAGCATTTT. This chain uses TRBV2 with TRBJ1-5; D is undetermined. Germline CDR1 and CDR2: SNHLY and FYNNEI. The ends were cut back, 3 bases at V and 0 bases at J, with 9 bases in the middle. The CDR3 is 15 amino acids.

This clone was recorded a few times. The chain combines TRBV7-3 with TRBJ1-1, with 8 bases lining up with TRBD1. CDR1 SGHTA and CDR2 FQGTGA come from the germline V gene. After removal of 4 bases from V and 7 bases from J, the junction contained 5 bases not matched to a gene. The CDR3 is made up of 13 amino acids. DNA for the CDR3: TGTGCCAGCAGCTGGACACAGGGGGGTGAAGCTTTCTTT. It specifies CASSWTQGGEAFF. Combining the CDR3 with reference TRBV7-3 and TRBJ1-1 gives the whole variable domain GAGVSQTPSNKVTEKGKYVELRCDPISGHTALYWYRQSLGQGPEFLIYFQGTGAADDSGLPNDRFFAVRPEGSVSTLKIQRTERGDSAVYLCASSWTQGGEAFFGQGTRLTVV.

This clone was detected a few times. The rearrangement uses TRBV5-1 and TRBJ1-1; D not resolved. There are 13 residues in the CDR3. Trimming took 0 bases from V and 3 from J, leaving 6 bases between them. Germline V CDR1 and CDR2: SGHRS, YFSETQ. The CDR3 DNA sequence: TGCGCCAGCAGCTTGGAACCAGACACTGAAGCTTTCTTT. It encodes CASSLEPDTEAFF. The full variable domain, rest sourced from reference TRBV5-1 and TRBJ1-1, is KAGVTQTPRYLIKTRGQQVTLSCSPISGHRSVSWYQQTPGQGLQFLFEYFSETQRNKGNFPGRFSGRQFSNSRSEMNVSTLELGDSALYLCASSLEPDTEAFFGQGTRLTVV.

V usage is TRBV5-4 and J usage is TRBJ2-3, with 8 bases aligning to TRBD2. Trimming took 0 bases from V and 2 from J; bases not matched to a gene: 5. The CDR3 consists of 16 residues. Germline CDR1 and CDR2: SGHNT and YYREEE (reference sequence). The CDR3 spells CASSLGLAQDTDTQYF. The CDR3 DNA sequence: TGTGCCAGCAGCTTGGGACTAGCGCAAGACACAGATACGCAGTATTTT.

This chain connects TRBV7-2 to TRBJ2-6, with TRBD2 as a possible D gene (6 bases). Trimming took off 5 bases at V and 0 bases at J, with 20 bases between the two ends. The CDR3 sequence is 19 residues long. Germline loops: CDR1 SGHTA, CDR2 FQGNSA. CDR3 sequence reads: CASSPWAGTLHSGANVLTF. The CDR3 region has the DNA TGTGCCAGCAGCCCTTGGGCCGGGACTTTACACTCTGGGGCCAACGTCCTGACTTTC.

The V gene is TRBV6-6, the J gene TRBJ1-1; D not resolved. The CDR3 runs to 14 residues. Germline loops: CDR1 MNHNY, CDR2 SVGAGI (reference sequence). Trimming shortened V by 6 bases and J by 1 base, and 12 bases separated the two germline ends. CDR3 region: CASSHPVRNTEAFF. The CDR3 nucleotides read TGTGCCAGCAGCCACCCGGTTCGGAACACTGAAGCTTTCTTT.